These 25 T cell receptor beta chains were all obtained from the same sample, sequenced in a study of response to subunit inactivated influenza vaccine. From the RT-PCR reads, TCRdb called clonotypes with MiXCR, one entry per CDR3 protein. Here the sample spans fewer than 750,000 distinct CDR3 sequences, around 13% being singletons. The input for sequencing was PBMCs from blood, taken roughly 12 days after vaccination. Receptors originate from a man in his fifties who received an inactivated influenza vaccine.

This clonotype was observed a handful of times. This sequence joins TRBV12-3 or TRBV12-4 and TRBJ2-2; D is undetermined. The V end lost 3 bases, the J end lost 5 bases, and 16 bases lay between the germline ends. This CDR3 is built from 16 residues. CDR3 nucleotides: TGTGCCAGCAGTTTCGCCGGCGTGCCCGGGACCGGGGAGCTGTTTTTT. It specifies CASSFAGVPGTGELFF.

This clonotype has a handful of counts. The chain carries TRBV27 and TRBJ1-5; a possible D gene is TRBD1 (5 bases). V was shortened by 8 bases and J by 10 bases, with 12 bases between the two germline ends. The CDR3 extends over 11 amino acids. Looked up from germline, CDR1 is MNHEY and CDR2 is SMNVEV (reference sequence). CDR3 DNA sequence: TGTGCCAGCGGCGCCCAGGGACCCCAGCATTTT. It codes for CASGAQGPQHF.

This clonotype was found many times. The J gene is TRBJ1-4, the V gene TRBV10-2; D uncertain. The CDR3 contains 15 residues. V lost 0 bases and J lost 4, with 9 bases in between. Germline-derived CDR1 and CDR2 are WSHSY and SAAADI. CDR3 in amino acids: CASSESSFYNEKLFF. The CDR3 DNA reads as TGCGCCAGCAGTGAGTCGTCGTTTTATAATGAAAAACTGTTTTTT.

This clonotype was seen a handful of times. The rearrangement uses TRBV9 and TRBJ1-2; unclear D gene. From germline, CDR1 is SGDLS and CDR2 YYNGEE. This CDR3 is 16 amino acids long. V was pared by 4 bases and J by 4 bases, with 20 bases between. CDR3 residues: CASSFTRLTPFYGYTF. In DNA, the CDR3 is TGTGCCAGCAGCTTTACCAGGCTTACCCCCTTCTATGGCTACACCTTC. The whole variable domain, filled in from reference TRBV9 and TRBJ1-2, reads DSGVTQTPKHLITATGQRVTLRCSPRSGDLSVYWYQQSLDQGLQFLIQYYNGEERAKGNILERFSAQQFPDLHSELNLSSLELGDSALYFCASSFTRLTPFYGYTFGSGTRLTVV.

This clonotype was seen a handful of times. This chain joins TRBV6-1 and TRBJ1-4; 8 bases map to TRBD1. This CDR3 contains 15 residues. Losses at the gene ends were 8 bases for V and 7 bases for J; bases not matched to a gene: 12. Germline CDR1 reads MNHNS; CDR2 reads SASEGT. CDR3 coding DNA: TGTGCCAGCGCGGACTCAGGGGGCATCGGTGAAAAACTGTTTTTT. Encoded protein: CASADSGGIGEKLFF.

This clonotype showed up just a few times. CDR3 residues: CASLRQGNSYEQYF. The CDR3 bases are TGTGCCAGCCTGAGACAGGGAAACTCCTACGAGCAGTACTTC. The chain recombines TRBV2 with TRBJ2-7; 7 nucleotides agree with TRBD1. Germline CDR1 reads SNHLY; CDR2 reads FYNNEI. The CDR3 is made up of 14 amino acids. Unmatched junction bases numbered 7, after V lost 8 bases and J lost 0 bases.

In its sample, this clonotype was seen a few times. The chain joins TRBV3-1 to TRBJ2-5; 9 bases align to TRBD1. This CDR3 has 16 residues. V lost 1 base to trimming and J lost 6 bases; unmatched junction nucleotides: 9. Germline V gene data show CDR1 as LGHDT and CDR2 as YNNKEL (reference sequence). The CDR3 DNA reads TGTGCCAGCAGCCAAGCCGGGACAGGGTTGGTGAAGACCCAGTACTTC. This encodes CASSQAGTGLVKTQYF.

This clonotype was seen more than once but under ten times. The chain uses TRBV6-1 and TRBJ2-3; 14 nucleotides line up with TRBD2. This CDR3 is 14 amino acids long. The trim removed 6 bases at V and 8 bases at J, leaving 4 bases unmatched. Germline lookup yields CDR1 MNHNS and CDR2 SASEGT. The CDR3 nucleotides are TGTGCCAGCAGCCAGGGACTAGCGGGGGCTACGCAGTATTTT. Its protein product is CASSQGLAGATQYF.

V gene TRBV14 combines with J gene TRBJ1-4; unclear D gene. Deletions cut 1 base from V and 8 bases from J, with 14 bases between. The CDR3 spans 15 residues. Germline CDR1 SGHDN, CDR2 FVKESK. The CDR3 DNA sequence: TGTGCCAGCAGCCAAGGCTACGGGCTAAAGGAAAAACTGTTTTTT. Translating it yields CASSQGYGLKEKLFF.

This clonotype was detected only a few times. The rearrangement joins TRBV19 to TRBJ2-7; D possibly corresponds to TRBD1 (5 bases). Trimming left V 6 bases short and J 2 bases short, with 11 bases between. The germline CDR1 and CDR2 sequences are LNHDA and SQIVND (reference sequence). This CDR3 spans 13 amino acids. Here the CDR3 reads CASSDPRAYEQYF. The CDR3 nucleotides read TGTGCCAGTAGCGACCCCAGGGCCTACGAGCAGTACTTC.

Turning to this clonotype: A much larger clone sits a single nucleotide away, making a read error possible. This chain connects TRBV4-3 to TRBJ2-7; the D gene is possibly TRBD1 (6 bases). Per germline, CDR1 LGHNA and CDR2 YSLEER. The CDR3 has 16 residues. V lost 0 bases to trimming and J lost 0 bases, with 12 bases between them. This CDR3 reads CASSQEAQGCSYEQYF. CDR3 nucleotides: TGCGCCAGCAGCCAAGAGGCGCAGGGGTGCTCCTACGAGCAGTACTTC.

This clonotype was seen more than once but under ten times. The gene calls are TRBV20-1 and TRBJ1-2; D remains ambiguous. The CDR3 loop spans 16 amino acids. The germline gives CDR1 DFQATT, CDR2 SNEGSKA (reference sequence). The V end lost 0 bases, the J end lost 4 bases, and 18 bases lay between the germline ends. The CDR3 reads CSARETGVIYGYGYTF. CDR3 coding DNA: TGCAGTGCTAGAGAAACGGGAGTTATTTATGGCTATGGCTACACCTTC.

The chain recombines TRBV28 with TRBJ2-2; D ambiguous. Trimming took 6 bases from V and 5 from J, leaving 19 bases between them. Germline V gives CDR1 MDHEN, CDR2 SYDVKM. The CDR3 extends over 16 amino acids. CDR3 protein: CASSPLGRPSTGELFF. The CDR3 coding sequence is TGTGCCAGCAGCCCACTCGGACGGCCGTCTACCGGGGAGCTGTTTTTT.

The chain is built from TRBV20-1 and TRBJ1-4; the D is unclear. V lost 6 bases to trimming and J lost 10 bases, with 12 bases between them. Germline V CDR1 and CDR2: DFQATT, SNEGSKA (reference sequence). The CDR3 runs 11 residues. CDR3 sequence: CSASLAAKLFF. Here the CDR3 DNA reads TGCAGTGCCTCGCTAGCAGCAAAACTGTTTTTT.

In its sample, this clonotype was seen a few times. The CDR3 sequence: CSARTGYSYEQYF. As DNA, the CDR3 is TGCAGTGCTCGGACTGGTTACTCCTACGAGCAGTACTTC. The rearrangement uses TRBV20-1 and TRBJ2-7; TRBD2 is a possible D gene (5 bases). The CDR3 has 13 amino acids. Trimming pared 5 bases from V and 0 bases from J, leaving 11 bases between. Germline V gene sequence: CDR1 DFQATT, CDR2 SNEGSKA (reference sequence).

The genes are TRBV5-6 and TRBJ2-5; D is ambiguous. Deletions cut 6 bases from V and 4 bases from J, with 16 bases between. The CDR3 covers 14 residues. The germline gives CDR1 SGHDT, CDR2 YYEEEE. Here the CDR3 reads CASKLPSETETQYF. The CDR3, as DNA: TGTGCCAGCAAGTTACCCTCTGAAACAGAGACCCAGTACTTC. The full variable domain, rest sourced from reference TRBV5-6 and TRBJ2-5, is DAGVTQSPTHLIKTRGQQVTLRCSPKSGHDTVSWYQQALGQGPQFIFQYYEEEERQRGNFPDRFSGHQFPNYSSELNVNALLLGDSALYLCASKLPSETETQYFGPGTRLLVL.

This clonotype was picked up a small number of times. The rearrangement uses TRBV6-6 and TRBJ2-4; 8 nucleotides agree with TRBD1. The length of the CDR3 is 13 residues. J gave up 5 bases and V 9 bases, and 6 bases lay outside the gene matches. Germline lookup yields CDR1 MNHNY and CDR2 SVGAGI (reference sequence). CDR3 sequence reads: CASGQGVQNIQYF. As DNA, the CDR3 is TGTGCCAGTGGACAGGGAGTCCAAAACATTCAGTACTTC.

This clonotype was seen repeatedly, ten times or more. The chain carries TRBV29-1 and TRBJ2-2; 7 bases are shared with TRBD1. The CDR3 covers 13 residues. Germline CDR1 SQVTM, CDR2 ANQGSEA. The ends lost 7 bases at V and 0 bases at J; junction bases unmatched: 2. CDR3 coding DNA: TGCAGCGGACAGGGATCGAACACCGGGGAGCTGTTTTTT. This codes for CSGQGSNTGELFF.

A note on this clonotype: It may be a read error: a sequence one base away is much more abundant. The J gene is TRBJ2-1, the V gene TRBV7-7; D is unclear. This CDR3 comprises 14 residues. Germline V gives CDR1 SSHAT, CDR2 FNYEAQ (reference sequence). This CDR3 reads CASSLLLEPAEQFF. The CDR3 bases are TGTGCTAGCAGCTTATTATTAGAACCGGCCGAGCAGTTCTTC.

This clonotype was observed a handful of times. V usage is TRBV20-1 and J usage is TRBJ2-7, with 7 nucleotides matching TRBD1. The J segment lost 3 bases and the V segment lost 0 bases, leaving 8 bases of the junction unmatched. This CDR3 is 15 amino acids long. Germline lookup yields CDR1 DFQATT and CDR2 SNEGSKA (reference sequence). The CDR3 sequence is CSARDKNRGYYEQYF. The DNA for the CDR3 is TGCAGTGCTAGAGATAAAAACAGGGGCTACTACGAGCAGTACTTC.

This chain uses TRBV6-5 with TRBJ2-2; perhaps TRBD1 as D (6 bases). CDR1 is MNHEY, CDR2 SVGAGI, per germline. Trimming took 2 bases from V and 1 from J, leaving 14 bases between them. This CDR3 spans 17 amino acids. CDR3 amino acids: CASSYPRTDWNTGELFF. The CDR3 DNA is TGTGCCAGCAGTTACCCTAGGACAGACTGGAACACCGGGGAGCTGTTTTTT.

This clonotype showed up just a few times. The V and J genes are TRBV12-3 or TRBV12-4 and TRBJ1-1; D remains ambiguous. The CDR3 covers 13 residues. The V and J ends lost 3 bases and 1 base respectively, with 6 bases between them. The CDR3 bases are TGTGCCAGCAGTTTCCTCACGAACACTGAAGCTTTCTTT. This encodes CASSFLTNTEAFF.

CDR3 sequence reads: CASSLKPSGSSYNEQFF. CDR3 nucleotide sequence: TGTGCCAGCTCACTAAAACCTAGCGGGAGCTCCTACAATGAGCAGTTCTTC. The chain couples TRBV18 to TRBJ2-1, with 10 bases matching TRBD2. CDR1 and CDR2 (germline): KGHSH, LQKENI. V lost 4 bases to trimming and J lost 0 bases; unmatched junction nucleotides: 6. This CDR3 has 17 amino acids.

DNA of the CDR3: TGCAGCGTTGAAGCTGTGGTAGATACGCAGTATTTT. Its translation: CSVEAVVDTQYF. The rearrangement joins TRBV29-1 to TRBJ2-3; D unresolved. The CDR3 covers 12 residues. The V end lost 1 base, the J end lost 5 bases, and 7 bases lay between the germline ends. Germline assignment: CDR1 SQVTM and CDR2 ANQGSEA.

Regarding this clonotype: Being one base from a much bigger clone, this may be a read error. The rearrangement uses TRBV15 and TRBJ2-1; the D gene is possibly TRBD2 (5 bases). Germline CDR1 and CDR2: LNHNV and YYDKDF (reference sequence). The CDR3 is 15 amino acids. The CDR3 nucleotides read TGTGCCACCAGCAGAGGTGGGAGCTCCTACAATGAGCAGTGCTTC. Translation: CATSRGGSSYNEQCF.